This entry lists 4 T cell receptor beta chains sequenced from one sample in a study of blood T cells in healthy people across ages. Alongside a J-beta primer mix, a sample-barcoded 5' primer served in a second PCR lasting about 7 to 12 cycles. MiXCR was run by TCRdb on the 5' RACE reads, yielding one entry per CDR3 protein. The profile covers under 700,000 distinct CDR3 sequences, with less than 25% appearing a single time and 8.5% to 9.5% taken by the ten largest. A further study also used this sample, focusing on T cells of mothers and their children.

Sequencing was done on a sample of blood. These TCRs come from a boy aged 5-17 years in good health.

V is TRBV12-3 or TRBV12-4 and J is TRBJ2-1; no firm D call. There are 16 residues in the CDR3. With 2 bases removed from V and 3 bases from J, the gap between germline ends came to 14 bases. The CDR3 nucleotides read TGTGCCAGCAGTTTAATGGCCCTGACAAACTACAATGAGCAGTTCTTC. Protein: CASSLMALTNYNEQFF.

This clonotype was found a few times. This chain joins TRBV6-5 and TRBJ2-5; D gene uncertain. V was clipped by 5 bases and J by 3 bases, with 13 bases between them. The CDR3 totals 14 residues. Germline-derived CDR1 and CDR2 are MNHEY and SVGAGI. Here the CDR3 reads CASSPVGSEETQYF. The CDR3 DNA sequence: TGTGCCAGCAGTCCCGTTGGGTCAGAAGAGACCCAGTACTTC.

The genes are TRBV6-4 and TRBJ1-6; D may be TRBD1 (5 bases). The CDR3 is 15 residues long. CDR1 MRHNA and CDR2 SNTAGT come from the germline V gene. V gave up 5 bases and J gave up 7 bases, with 15 bases separating them. CDR3 residues: CASSHPGQPNSPLHF. The CDR3 nucleotides are TGTGCCAGCAGTCACCCAGGGCAGCCCAATTCACCCCTCCACTTT.

A few counts support this clonotype. This chain links TRBV7-2 with TRBJ1-1; maybe TRBD1 (5 bases). CDR3 length: 16 residues. From germline, CDR1 is SGHTA and CDR2 FQGNSA. Trimming stripped 5 bases from V and 8 bases from J, with 24 bases between. The CDR3 DNA reads TGTGCCAGCAGCAGAAGGGTGGCGGACAACTCTCCGGAAGCTTTCTTT. This sequence encodes CASSRRVADNSPEAFF.